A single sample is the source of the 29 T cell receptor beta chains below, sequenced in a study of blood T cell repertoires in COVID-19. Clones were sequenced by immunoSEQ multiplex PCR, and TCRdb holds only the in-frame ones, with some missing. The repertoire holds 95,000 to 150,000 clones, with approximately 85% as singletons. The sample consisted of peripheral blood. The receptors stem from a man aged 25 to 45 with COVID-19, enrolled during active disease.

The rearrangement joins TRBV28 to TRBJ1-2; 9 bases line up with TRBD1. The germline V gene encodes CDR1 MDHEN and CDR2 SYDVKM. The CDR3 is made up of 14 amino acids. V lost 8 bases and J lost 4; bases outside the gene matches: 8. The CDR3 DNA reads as TGTGCCAGCTGCCTTCAACAGGGGGCCTATGGCTACACCTTC. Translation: CASCLQQGAYGYTF.

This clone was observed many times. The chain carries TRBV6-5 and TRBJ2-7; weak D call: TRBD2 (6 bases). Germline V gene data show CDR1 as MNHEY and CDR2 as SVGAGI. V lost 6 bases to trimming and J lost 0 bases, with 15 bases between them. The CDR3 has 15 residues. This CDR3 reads CASRKGLRSSYEQYF. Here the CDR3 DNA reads TGTGCCAGCAGGAAGGGACTCCGAAGCTCCTACGAGCAGTACTTC.

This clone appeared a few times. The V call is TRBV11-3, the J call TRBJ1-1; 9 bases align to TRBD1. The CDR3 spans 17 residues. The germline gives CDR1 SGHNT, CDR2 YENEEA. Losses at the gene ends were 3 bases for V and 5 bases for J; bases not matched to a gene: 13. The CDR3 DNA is TGTGCCAGCAGCTTCTTATACAGGGGGCGAAAAGGAACTGAAGCTTTCTTT. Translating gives CASSFLYRGRKGTEAFF.

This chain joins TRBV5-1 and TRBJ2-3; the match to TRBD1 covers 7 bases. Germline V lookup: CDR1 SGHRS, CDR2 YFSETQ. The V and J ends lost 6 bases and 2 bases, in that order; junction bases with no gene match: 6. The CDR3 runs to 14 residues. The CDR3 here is CASTQGSATDTQYF. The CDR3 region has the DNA TGCGCCAGCACACAGGGGTCGGCCACAGATACGCAGTATTTT.

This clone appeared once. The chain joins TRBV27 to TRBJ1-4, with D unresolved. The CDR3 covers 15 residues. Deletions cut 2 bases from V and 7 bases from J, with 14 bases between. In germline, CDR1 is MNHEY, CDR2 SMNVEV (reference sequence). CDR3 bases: TGTGCCAGCAGTTTAATCCGCGATGGTGGTGAAAAACTGTTTTTT. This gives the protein CASSLIRDGGEKLFF.

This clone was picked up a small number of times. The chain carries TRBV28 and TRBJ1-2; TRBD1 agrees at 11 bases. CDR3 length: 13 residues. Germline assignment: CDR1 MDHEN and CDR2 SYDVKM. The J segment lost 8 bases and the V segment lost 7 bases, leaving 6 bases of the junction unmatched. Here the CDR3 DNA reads TGTGCCAGCACTCGGGACAGGGGGAACGGCTACACCTTC. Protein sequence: CASTRDRGNGYTF.

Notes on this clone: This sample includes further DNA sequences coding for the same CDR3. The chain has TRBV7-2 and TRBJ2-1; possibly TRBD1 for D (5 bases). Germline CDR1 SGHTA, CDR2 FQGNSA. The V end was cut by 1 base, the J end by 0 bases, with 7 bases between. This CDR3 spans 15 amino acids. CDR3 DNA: TGTGCCAGCAGCTTAGTAGACAGCTCCTACAATGAGCAGTTCTTC. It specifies CASSLVDSSYNEQFF.

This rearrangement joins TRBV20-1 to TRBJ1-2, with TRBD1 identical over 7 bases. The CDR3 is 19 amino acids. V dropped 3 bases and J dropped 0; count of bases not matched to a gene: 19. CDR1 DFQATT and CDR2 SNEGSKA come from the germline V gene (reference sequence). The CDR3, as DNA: TGCAGTGCTAGTAAACTTGTACCACCTTGGACAGGTTCTAACTATGGCTACACCTTC. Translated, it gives CSASKLVPPWTGSNYGYTF.

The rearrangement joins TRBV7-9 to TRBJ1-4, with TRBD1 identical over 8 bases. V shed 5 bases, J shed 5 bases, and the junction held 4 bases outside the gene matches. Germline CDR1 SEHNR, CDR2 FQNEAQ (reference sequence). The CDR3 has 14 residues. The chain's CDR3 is CASSLTGENEKLFF. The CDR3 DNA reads TGTGCCAGCAGCCTGACAGGGGAGAATGAAAAACTGTTTTTT.

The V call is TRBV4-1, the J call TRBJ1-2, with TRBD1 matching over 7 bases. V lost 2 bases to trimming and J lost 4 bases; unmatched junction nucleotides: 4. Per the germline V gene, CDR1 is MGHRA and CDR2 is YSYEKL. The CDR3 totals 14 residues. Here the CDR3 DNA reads TGCGCCAGCAGCCAAAGGGGACAGCTCTATGGCTACACCTTC. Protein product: CASSQRGQLYGYTF.

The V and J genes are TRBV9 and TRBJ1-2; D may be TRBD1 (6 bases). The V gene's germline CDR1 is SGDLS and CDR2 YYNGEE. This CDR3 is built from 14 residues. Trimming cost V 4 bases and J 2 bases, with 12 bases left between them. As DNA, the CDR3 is TGTGCCAGCAGCCCCAACAGGGCCAACTATGGCTACACCTTC. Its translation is CASSPNRANYGYTF. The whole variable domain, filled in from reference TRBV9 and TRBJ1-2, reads DSGVTQTPKHLITATGQRVTLRCSPRSGDLSVYWYQQSLDQGLQFLIQYYNGEERAKGNILERFSAQQFPDLHSELNLSSLELGDSALYFCASSPNRANYGYTFGSGTRLTVV.

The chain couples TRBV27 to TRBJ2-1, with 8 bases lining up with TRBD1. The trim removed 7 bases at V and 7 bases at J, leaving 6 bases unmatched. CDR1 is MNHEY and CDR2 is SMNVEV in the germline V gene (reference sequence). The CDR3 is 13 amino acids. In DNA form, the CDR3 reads TGTGCCAGCACTAGGACAGGGATGAATGAGCAGTTCTTC. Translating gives CASTRTGMNEQFF.

The CDR3 region has the DNA TGTGCCAGCAGCTCGAGAAGTAGAAACAATGAGCAGTTCTTC. Protein product: CASSSRSRNNEQFF. The chain is built from TRBV9 and TRBJ2-1; D unclear. V lost 4 bases to trimming and J lost 5 bases, with 13 bases between them. The CDR3 loop spans 14 amino acids. Germline-derived CDR1 and CDR2 are SGDLS and YYNGEE.

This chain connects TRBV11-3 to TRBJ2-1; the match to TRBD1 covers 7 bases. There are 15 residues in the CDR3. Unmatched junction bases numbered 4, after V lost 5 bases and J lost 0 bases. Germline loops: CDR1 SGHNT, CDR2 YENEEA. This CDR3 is CASSPGTASYNEQFF. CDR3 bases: TGTGCCAGCAGCCCAGGGACAGCCTCCTACAATGAGCAGTTCTTC.

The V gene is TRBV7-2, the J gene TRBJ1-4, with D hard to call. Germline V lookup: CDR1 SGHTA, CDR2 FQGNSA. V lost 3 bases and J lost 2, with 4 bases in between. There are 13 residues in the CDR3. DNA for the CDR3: TGTGCCAGCAGCTTCTACACTAATGAAAAACTGTTTTTT. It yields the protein CASSFYTNEKLFF.

The CDR3: CASSMTGSAGTQHF. The CDR3 DNA reads as TGTGCCAGTAGTATGACGGGAAGCGCGGGGACCCAGCATTTT. The J gene is TRBJ1-5, the V gene TRBV19; no definite D call. The CDR3 extends over 14 amino acids. CDR1 LNHDA and CDR2 SQIVND come from the germline V gene (reference sequence). The V end lost 3 bases, the J end lost 11 bases, and 17 bases lay between the germline ends.

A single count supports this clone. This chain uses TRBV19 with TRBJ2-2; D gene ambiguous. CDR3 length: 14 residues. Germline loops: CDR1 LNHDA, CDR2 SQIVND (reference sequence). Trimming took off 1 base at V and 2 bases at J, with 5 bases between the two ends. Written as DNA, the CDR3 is TGTGCCAGTAGTATAGTCTCCAACACCGGGGAGCTGTTTTTT. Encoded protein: CASSIVSNTGELFF. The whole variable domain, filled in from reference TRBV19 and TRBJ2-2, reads DGGITQSPKYLFRKEGQNVTLSCEQNLNHDAMYWYRQDPGQGLRLIYYSQIVNDFQKGDIAEGYSVSREKKESFPLTVTSAQKNPTAFYLCASSIVSNTGELFFGEGSRLTVL.

CDR3 loop: CASSIDRGLGYGYTF. The CDR3 DNA sequence: TGTGCCAGCAGTATCGACAGGGGGCTGGGGTATGGCTACACCTTC. This rearrangement joins TRBV28 to TRBJ1-2; 10 bases agree with TRBD1. The J segment lost 5 bases and the V segment lost 5 bases, leaving 8 bases of the junction unmatched. Per the germline V gene, CDR1 is MDHEN and CDR2 is SYDVKM. This CDR3 has 15 residues.

The CDR3 is CASSQDLRLAPLKEFF. The DNA of the CDR3 is TGCGCCAGCAGCCAAGATCTTAGGCTAGCGCCACTAAAGGAGTTCTTC. This chain uses TRBV4-1 with TRBJ2-1; D might be TRBD2 (6 bases). Looked up from germline, CDR1 is MGHRA and CDR2 is YSYEKL. CDR3 length: 16 amino acids. V was clipped by 0 bases and J by 14 bases, with 23 bases between them.

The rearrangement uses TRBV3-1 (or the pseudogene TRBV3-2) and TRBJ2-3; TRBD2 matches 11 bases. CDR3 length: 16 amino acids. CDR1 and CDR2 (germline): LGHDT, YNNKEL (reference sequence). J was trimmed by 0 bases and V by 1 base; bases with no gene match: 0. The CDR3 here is CASSQGTSGSTDTQYF. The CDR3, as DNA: TGTGCCAGCAGCCAAGGGACTAGCGGGAGCACAGATACGCAGTATTTT.

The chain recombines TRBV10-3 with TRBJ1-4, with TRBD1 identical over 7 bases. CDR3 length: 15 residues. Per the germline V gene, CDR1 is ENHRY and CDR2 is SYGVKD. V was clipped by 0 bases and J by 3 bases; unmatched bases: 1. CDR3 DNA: TGTGCCATCAGTGAGTCGGACAGGCCTAATGAAAAACTGTTTTTT. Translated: CAISESDRPNEKLFF.

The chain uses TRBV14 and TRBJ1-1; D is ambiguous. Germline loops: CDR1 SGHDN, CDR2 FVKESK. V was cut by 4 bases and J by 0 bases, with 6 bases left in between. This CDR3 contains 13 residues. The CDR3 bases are TGTGCCAGCAGCCCTTATATGAACACTGAAGCTTTCTTT. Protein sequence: CASSPYMNTEAFF.

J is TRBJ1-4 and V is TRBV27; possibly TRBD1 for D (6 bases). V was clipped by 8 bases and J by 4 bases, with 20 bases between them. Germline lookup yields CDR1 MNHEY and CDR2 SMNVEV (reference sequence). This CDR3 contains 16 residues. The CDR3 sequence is CASRGSGTRVNEKLFF. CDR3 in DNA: TGTGCCAGCCGAGGATCCGGGACAAGGGTTAATGAAAAACTGTTTTTT.

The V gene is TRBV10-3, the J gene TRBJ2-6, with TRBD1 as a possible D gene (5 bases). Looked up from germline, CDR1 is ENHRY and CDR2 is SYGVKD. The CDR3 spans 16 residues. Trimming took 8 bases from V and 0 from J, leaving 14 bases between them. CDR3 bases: TGTGCCATCTCGTCAGGGATCTTCTCTGGGGCCAACGTCCTGACTTTC. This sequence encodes CAISSGIFSGANVLTF.

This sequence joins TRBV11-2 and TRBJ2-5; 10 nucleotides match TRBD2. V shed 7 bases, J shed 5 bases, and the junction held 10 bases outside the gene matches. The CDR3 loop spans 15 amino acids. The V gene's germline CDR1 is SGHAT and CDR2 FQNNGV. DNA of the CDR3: TGTGCCAGCACCATCACTAGCGGGATTGGGGAGACCCAGTACTTC. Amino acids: CASTITSGIGETQYF.

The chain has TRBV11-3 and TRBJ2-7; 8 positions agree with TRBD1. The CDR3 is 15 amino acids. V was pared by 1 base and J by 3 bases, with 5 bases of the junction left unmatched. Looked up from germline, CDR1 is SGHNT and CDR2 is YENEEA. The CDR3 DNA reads TGTGCCAGCAGCTTAGGGGGACAGGCTGGCTACGAGCAGTACTTC. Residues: CASSLGGQAGYEQYF.

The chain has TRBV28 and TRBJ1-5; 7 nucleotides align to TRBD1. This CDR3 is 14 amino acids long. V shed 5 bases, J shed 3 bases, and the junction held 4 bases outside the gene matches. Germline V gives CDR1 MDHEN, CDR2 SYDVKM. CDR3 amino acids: CASSIGTANQPQHF. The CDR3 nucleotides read TGTGCCAGCAGTATCGGGACAGCCAATCAGCCCCAGCATTTT.

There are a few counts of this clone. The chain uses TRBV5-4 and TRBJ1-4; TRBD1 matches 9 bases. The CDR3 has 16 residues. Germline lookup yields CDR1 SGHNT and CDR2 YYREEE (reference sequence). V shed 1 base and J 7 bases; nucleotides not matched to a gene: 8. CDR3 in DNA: TGTGCCAGCAGCTTGAAACAGGGGGCAATTGCTGAAAAACTGTTTTTT. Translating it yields CASSLKQGAIAEKLFF.

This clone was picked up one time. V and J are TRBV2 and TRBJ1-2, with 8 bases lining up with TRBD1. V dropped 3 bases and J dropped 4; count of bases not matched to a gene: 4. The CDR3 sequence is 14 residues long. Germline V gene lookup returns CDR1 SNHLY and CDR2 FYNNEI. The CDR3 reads CASSEDRVGYGYTF. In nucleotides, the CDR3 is TGTGCCAGCAGTGAGGACAGGGTCGGCTATGGCTACACCTTC.